The present entry profiles one T cell receptor (beta chain) with its context. Produced via immunoSEQ multiplex PCR; TCRdb's table is partial and in-frame only. The sample holds fewer than 200,000 clones, around 93% seen once. Germline-derived CDR1 and CDR2 are SGHTA and FQGNSA. The CDR3 has 14 residues. Trimming removed 1 base at V and 4 bases at J, with 8 bases between. The sample comes from a study of control samples from healthy donors and cancer patients. This receptor was taken from a woman aged 60-70 years in good health. The chain has TRBV7-2 and TRBJ1-3; a weak D match, TRBD1 (6 bases). Source material: blood. CDR3 DNA sequence: TGTGCCAGCAGCTTAGGCGGGGGCGGAAACACCATATATTTT. The encoded protein is CASSLGGGGNTIYF. The full variable domain, with the rest looked up from reference TRBV7-2 and TRBJ1-3, is GAGVSQSPSNKVTEKGKDVELRCDPISGHTALYWYRQSLGQGLEFLIYFQGNSAPDKSGLPSDRFSAERTGGSVSTLTIQRTQQEDSAVYLCASSLGGGGNTIYFGEGSWLTVV.